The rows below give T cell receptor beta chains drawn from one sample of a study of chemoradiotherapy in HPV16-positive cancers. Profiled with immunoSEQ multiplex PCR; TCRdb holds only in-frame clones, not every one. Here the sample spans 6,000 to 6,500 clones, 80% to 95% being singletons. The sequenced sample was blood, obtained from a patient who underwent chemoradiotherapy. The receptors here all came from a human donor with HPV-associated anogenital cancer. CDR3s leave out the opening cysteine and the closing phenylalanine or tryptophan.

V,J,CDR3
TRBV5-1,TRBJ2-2,ASSLLAKNTGELF
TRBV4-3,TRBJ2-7,ASSQDFQGEQY
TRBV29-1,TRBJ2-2,SAAAGTGFAGELF
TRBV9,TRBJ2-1,ASSVGSGTSGSGWF
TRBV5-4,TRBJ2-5,ASSLGIQETQY
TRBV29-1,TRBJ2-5,SVLPDQETQY
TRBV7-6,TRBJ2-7,ASSFGPRADEQY
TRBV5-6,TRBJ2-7,ASSLRVAGAEQY
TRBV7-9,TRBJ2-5,ASSFGLAVQETQY
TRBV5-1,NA,ASRGSGTLSYEQY
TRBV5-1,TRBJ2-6,ASSPTSSGANVLT
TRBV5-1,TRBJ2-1,ASSQPRDEQF
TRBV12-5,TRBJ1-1,ASGLGRRNTEAF
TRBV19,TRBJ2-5,ASSIPRSSGQETQY
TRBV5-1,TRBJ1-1,ASSLDGQGRKAF
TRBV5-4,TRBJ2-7,ASSSWGYEQY
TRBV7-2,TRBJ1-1,ASSFVERVRDTEAF
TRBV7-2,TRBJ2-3,ASSLASPDTQY
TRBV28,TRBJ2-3,ASSLGSGRSGTKSTDTQY
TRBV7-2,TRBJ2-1,ASSLDRGSYNEQF
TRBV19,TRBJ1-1,ASSARDRGLVEAF
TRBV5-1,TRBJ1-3,ASSLWGHGNTIY
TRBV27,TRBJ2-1,ASSPWGSYNEQF
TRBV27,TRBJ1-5,ASRANHQPQH
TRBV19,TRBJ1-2,ASSPRDRSYGYT
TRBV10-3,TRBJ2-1,AISELGQGGYNEQF
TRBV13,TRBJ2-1,ASSSDSGVASNEQF
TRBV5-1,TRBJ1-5,ASSLTDRDNQPQH
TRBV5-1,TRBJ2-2,ASSPDTNTGELF
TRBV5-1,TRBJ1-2,ASSLTLTGYT
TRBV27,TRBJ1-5,ASSSGSNQPQH
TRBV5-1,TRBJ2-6,ASSLLEVVRGQEGSGANVLT
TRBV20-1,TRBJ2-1,SARGHNEQF
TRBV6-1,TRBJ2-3,ASRAGDSTDTQY
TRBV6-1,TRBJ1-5,ASSEEAPGGNQPQH
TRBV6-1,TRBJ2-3,ASSEHPAGLADTQY
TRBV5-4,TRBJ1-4,ASSTRGGGPEIEKLF
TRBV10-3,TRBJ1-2,AISQGQGIYGYT
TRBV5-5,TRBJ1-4,ASSQDLNEKLF
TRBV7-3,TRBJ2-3,ASSLGAGGPTDTQY
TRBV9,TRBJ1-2,ASSVVRGGSYGYT
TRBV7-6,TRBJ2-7,ASSLGATGTYEQY
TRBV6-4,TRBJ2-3,ASSPQGETDTQY
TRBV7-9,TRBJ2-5,ASSLGSAETQY
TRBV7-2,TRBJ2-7,ASSMPGLAISYEQY
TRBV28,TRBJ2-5,ASSPSYRVETQY
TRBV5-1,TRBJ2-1,ASSAQRTLVYNEQF
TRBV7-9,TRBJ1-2,ASSLRGKIGYGYT
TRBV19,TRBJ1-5,ASGDRGFGSNQPQH
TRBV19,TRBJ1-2,ASRESGGGYT
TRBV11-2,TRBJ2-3,ASSLEAHTTDTQY
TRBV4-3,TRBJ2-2,ASSQAPNTGELF
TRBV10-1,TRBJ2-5,ASSESSAGGETQY
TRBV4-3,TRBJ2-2,ASSQEGLAGGPGELF
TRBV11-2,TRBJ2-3,ASSPDRGVSDTQY
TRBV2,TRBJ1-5,ASRRQGASNQPQH
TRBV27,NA,ASSTGTGELF
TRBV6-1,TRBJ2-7,ASRESLRQGLGEQY
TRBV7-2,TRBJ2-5,ASGGAGFFHQETQY
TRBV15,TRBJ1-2,ATSIGASLSGYT